A single sample is the source of the 17 T cell receptor beta chains below, sequenced in a study of T cells in Graves' hyperthyroidism and ophthalmopathy. The investigators amplified TCR beta CDR3 regions from RNA transcripts. In the first-round RT-PCR of the TCR CDR3, the HTBI primer set was used. TCRdb fed the multiplex PCR reads into MiXCR, producing one record per CDR3 protein. Here the sample spans almost 500,000 distinct CDR3 sequences, under 25% being singletons. Sequences were obtained from blood. These receptors came from a woman aged 70-85 years with Graves' ophthalmopathy.

The chain joins TRBV3-1 to TRBJ2-7; 7 positions match TRBD1. V dropped 3 bases and J dropped 6; count of bases not matched to a gene: 8. This CDR3 has 14 residues. Germline V gene data show CDR1 as LGHDT and CDR2 as YNNKEL (reference sequence). Written as DNA, the CDR3 is TGTGCCAGCAGCCACGGCCAGGGGGTTCTCGAGCAGTACTTC. It specifies CASSHGQGVLEQYF.

This clonotype has a count of ten or more. The chain employs TRBV6-1 and TRBJ2-7, with D uncertain. Germline CDR1 is MNHNS and CDR2 is SASEGT. The CDR3 sequence is 15 residues long. Deletions cut 6 bases from V and 3 bases from J, with 18 bases between. In DNA form, the CDR3 reads TGTGCCAGCAGCTCAATAGGGTTTGTCGGCTACGAGCAGTACTTC. This codes for CASSSIGFVGYEQYF.

This clonotype was counted a few times. The chain has TRBV29-1 and TRBJ2-3, with 9 positions matching TRBD1. The CDR3 is 14 amino acids. Losses at the gene ends were 7 bases for V and 2 bases for J; bases not matched to a gene: 7. The germline V gene has CDR1 SQVTM and CDR2 ANQGSEA. This chain's CDR3 is CSATGGSNTDTQYF. The CDR3 nucleotides read TGCAGCGCAACAGGGGGCTCAAACACAGATACGCAGTATTTT.

This clonotype was recorded at least ten times. The chain joins TRBV12-3 or TRBV12-4 to TRBJ2-7; TRBD2 agrees at 10 bases. The CDR3 loop spans 14 amino acids. With 8 bases clipped from V and 3 bases from J, the junction kept 7 bases outside the gene matches. The CDR3 sequence: CASATSGTFYEQYF. The CDR3 coding sequence is TGTGCCAGCGCCACTAGCGGGACCTTCTACGAGCAGTACTTC.

This clonotype occurred a few times. The V call is TRBV24-1, the J call TRBJ2-1, with 11 bases lining up with TRBD2. The V gene end was trimmed by 3 bases and the J gene end by 0 bases; junction bases not matched to a gene: 9. Germline V lookup: CDR1 KGHDR, CDR2 SFDVKD. CDR3 length: 19 amino acids. The DNA of the CDR3 is TGTGCCACCAGTGATCCCGGGACTAGCGGTGGGAGCTCCTACAATGAGCAGTTCTTC. It translates to CATSDPGTSGGSSYNEQFF.

This clonotype was recorded many times. The J gene is TRBJ1-1, the V gene TRBV2, with D hard to call. The germline V gene has CDR1 SNHLY and CDR2 FYNNEI. The V end was cut by 4 bases, the J end by 1 base, with 16 bases between. This CDR3 has 16 amino acids. The CDR3 sequence is CASSGPSHQANTEAFF. CDR3 bases: TGTGCCAGCAGTGGACCGTCACATCAGGCGAACACTGAAGCTTTCTTT. Drawing the rest from reference TRBV2 and TRBJ1-1, the complete variable domain is EPEVTQTPSHQVTQMGQEVILRCVPISNHLYFYWYRQILGQKVEFLVSFYNNEISEKSEIFDDQFSVERPDGSNFTLKIRSTKLEDSAMYFCASSGPSHQANTEAFFGQGTRLTVV.

This clonotype was seen repeatedly, ten times or more. This sequence joins TRBV11-2 and TRBJ1-1; D is unclear. The V end lost 0 bases, the J end lost 5 bases, and 10 bases lay between the germline ends. Germline assignment: CDR1 SGHAT and CDR2 FQNNGV. This CDR3 spans 14 amino acids. The CDR3 region is CASSLETRGTEAFF. The CDR3 DNA follows: TGTGCCAGCAGCTTAGAGACCCGAGGGACTGAAGCTTTCTTT.

The gene calls are TRBV3-1 and TRBJ2-7; 7 nucleotides align to TRBD1. Per germline, CDR1 LGHDT and CDR2 YNNKEL (reference sequence). There are 15 residues in the CDR3. Germline trimming cut 4 bases from V and 2 bases from J; bases unmatched to any gene: 8. CDR3 residues: CASSRPGTGAYEQYF. The DNA for the CDR3 is TGTGCCAGCAGCCGACCGGGAACAGGGGCCTACGAGCAGTACTTC.

This chain links TRBV9 with TRBJ2-7; D is possibly TRBD2 (5 bases). The length of the CDR3 is 13 residues. Trimming removed 3 bases at V and 7 bases at J, with 14 bases between. Germline V gives CDR1 SGDLS, CDR2 YYNGEE. The DNA for the CDR3 is TGTGCCAGCAGCGGAGGCGGGTGGGAAGAGCAGTACTTC. Its protein product is CASSGGGWEEQYF.

The chain combines TRBV19 with TRBJ2-1; D gene unclear. Trimming cost V 5 bases and J 9 bases, with 17 bases left between them. The CDR3 is made up of 14 amino acids. Germline V lookup: CDR1 LNHDA, CDR2 SQIVND (reference sequence). The chain's CDR3 is CASSPHTKAGEQFF. The CDR3 nucleotides read TGTGCCAGTAGTCCCCATACTAAGGCAGGTGAGCAGTTCTTC.

This clonotype has a count of ten or more. J is TRBJ1-1 and V is TRBV4-1; no definite D call. The CDR3 covers 14 residues. V lost 1 base to trimming and J lost 0 bases, with 6 bases between them. The V gene's germline CDR1 is MGHRA and CDR2 YSYEKL. CDR3 sequence reads: CASSQAHLNTEAFF. In DNA form, the CDR3 reads TGCGCCAGCAGCCAAGCACACCTGAACACTGAAGCTTTCTTT.

The chain recombines TRBV10-3 with TRBJ1-5; TRBD1 agrees at 9 bases. The ends lost 6 bases at V and 7 bases at J; junction bases unmatched: 7. CDR1 ENHRY and CDR2 SYGVKD come from the germline V gene. The CDR3 is made up of 14 amino acids. The CDR3 protein is CAIRDTGGSQPQHF. The CDR3 coding sequence is TGTGCCATCAGAGATACAGGGGGCTCGCAGCCCCAGCATTTT.

J is TRBJ1-2 and V is TRBV18; tentatively, D is TRBD1 (5 bases). The CDR3 totals 12 residues. V was clipped by 2 bases and J by 7 bases, with 8 bases between them. In germline, CDR1 is KGHSH, CDR2 LQKENI. This CDR3 reads CASSPEGVGYTF. In DNA form, the CDR3 reads TGTGCCAGCTCACCAGAAGGGGTTGGCTACACCTTC.

This chain's CDR3 is CASGLAGVNEQFF. Written as DNA, the CDR3 is TGTGCCAGCGGACTAGCGGGAGTCAATGAGCAGTTCTTC. This chain links TRBV7-3 with TRBJ2-1; 13 bases are shared with TRBD2. This CDR3 is 13 amino acids long. The V gene end was trimmed by 8 bases and the J gene end by 6 bases; junction bases not matched to a gene: 1. The germline V gene has CDR1 SGHTA and CDR2 FQGTGA.

This chain connects TRBV5-1 to TRBJ1-2, with TRBD1 matching over 7 bases. The germline V gene encodes CDR1 SGHRS and CDR2 YFSETQ. Losses at the gene ends were 0 bases for V and 8 bases for J; bases not matched to a gene: 7. The CDR3 runs 14 residues. In DNA form, the CDR3 reads TGCGCCAGCAGCTTGGCCGGGACAGTCGGCGGCTACACCTTC. Translated: CASSLAGTVGGYTF.

This clonotype was counted only a few times. The gene calls are TRBV5-1 and TRBJ1-4; D not resolved. CDR1 SGHRS and CDR2 YFSETQ come from the germline V gene. The CDR3 covers 15 residues. Trimming left V 4 bases short and J 0 bases short, with 10 bases between. The CDR3: CASSAPGTTNEKLFF. CDR3 coding DNA: TGCGCCAGCAGCGCCCCCGGTACAACTAATGAAAAACTGTTTTTT.

This clonotype was counted only a few times. This chain links TRBV10-3 with TRBJ2-1; D is undetermined. This CDR3 has 11 residues. CDR1 ENHRY and CDR2 SYGVKD come from the germline V gene. V was clipped by 6 bases and J by 7 bases, with 7 bases between them. The CDR3 sequence: CAIRKNNEQFF. The CDR3 nucleotides are TGTGCCATCAGAAAGAATAATGAGCAGTTCTTC.